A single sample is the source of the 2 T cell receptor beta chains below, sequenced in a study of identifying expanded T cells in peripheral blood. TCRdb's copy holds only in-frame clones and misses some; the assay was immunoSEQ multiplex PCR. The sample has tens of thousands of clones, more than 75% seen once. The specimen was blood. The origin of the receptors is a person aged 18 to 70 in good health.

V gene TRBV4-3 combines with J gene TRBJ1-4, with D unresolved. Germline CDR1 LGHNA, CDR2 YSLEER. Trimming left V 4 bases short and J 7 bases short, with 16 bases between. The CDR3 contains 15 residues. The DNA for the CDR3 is TGCGCCAGCAGCCCCACCCCGGGATACCTTGAAAAACTGTTTTTT. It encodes CASSPTPGYLEKLFF.

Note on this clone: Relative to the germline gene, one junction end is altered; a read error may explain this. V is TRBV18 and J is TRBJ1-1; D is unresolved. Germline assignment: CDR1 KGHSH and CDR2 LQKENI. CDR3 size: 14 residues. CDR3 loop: CASSAPSGNAEAFF. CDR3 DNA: TGTGCCAGCTCAGCACCGTCGGGGAATGCTGAAGCTTTCTTT.